The 16 T cell receptor beta chains below come from one sample, sequenced in a study of shared clonotypes between healthy human individuals. The data were produced by immunoSEQ multiplex PCR, yet TCRdb's version contains in-frame clones alone and is incomplete. The data show approximately 2.4 million clones, 90% to 96% seen once. Material for sequencing was naive CD4+ T cells sorted from blood. The subset here: CD45RA+ positively selected. The receptors come from a man in his late teens or twenties in good health.

V is TRBV9 and J is TRBJ1-2; D might be TRBD1 (5 bases). Germline-derived CDR1 and CDR2 are SGDLS and YYNGEE. V was trimmed by 3 bases and J by 4 bases, leaving 16 bases between them. There are 15 residues in the CDR3. CDR3 nucleotide sequence: TGTGCCAGCAGCGGGTCGGTGGGGGGAAGCTATGGCTACACCTTC. Encoded protein: CASSGSVGGSYGYTF.

The gene calls are TRBV15 and TRBJ2-7; 7 positions agree with TRBD1. This CDR3 has 14 residues. The V gene's germline CDR1 is LNHNV and CDR2 YYDKDF (reference sequence). V lost 6 bases and J lost 4; bases outside the gene matches: 9. The DNA for the CDR3 is TGTGCCACCAGTGTCGACAGGGCTCGTTACGAGCAGTACTTC. This encodes CATSVDRARYEQYF.

This clone was recorded a few times. The J gene is TRBJ1-6, the V gene TRBV11-2; no clear D gene. This CDR3 has 12 amino acids. The germline gives CDR1 SGHAT, CDR2 FQNNGV. Trimming stripped 2 bases from V and 9 bases from J, with 5 bases between. The CDR3 region has the DNA TGTGCCAGCAGCTTAAACGGTTCACCCCTCCACTTT. This sequence encodes CASSLNGSPLHF.

The chain recombines TRBV6-5 with TRBJ1-1; D gene uncertain. This CDR3 comprises 11 residues. Germline-derived CDR1 and CDR2 are MNHEY and SVGAGI. V lost 3 bases, J lost 10 bases, and 9 bases lay in between. The CDR3 DNA sequence: TGTGCCAGCAGTTATGGAGGGAGAGCTTTCTTT. Protein: CASSYGGRAFF.

Of note for this clone: Different DNA sequences within this sample yield the same CDR3. The chain employs TRBV5-1 and TRBJ2-2; TRBD2 matches at 10 bases. Germline V lookup: CDR1 SGHRS, CDR2 YFSETQ. This CDR3 contains 15 residues. V shed 1 base, J shed 7 bases, and the junction held 4 bases outside the gene matches. CDR3 sequence: CASSLLAGGGGELFF. CDR3 coding DNA: TGCGCCAGCAGCTTGTTAGCGGGAGGCGGCGGGGAGCTGTTTTTT.

The chain combines TRBV9 with TRBJ2-7; no definite D call. In germline, CDR1 is SGDLS, CDR2 YYNGEE. V dropped 0 bases and J dropped 4 bases, with 11 bases sitting between them. The CDR3 consists of 14 residues. The CDR3, as DNA: TGTGCCAGCAGCGTAGGAACGGCTCCGTACGAGCAGTACTTC. As protein: CASSVGTAPYEQYF. Full variable domain (missing parts from reference TRBV9 and TRBJ2-7): DSGVTQTPKHLITATGQRVTLRCSPRSGDLSVYWYQQSLDQGLQFLIQYYNGEERAKGNILERFSAQQFPDLHSELNLSSLELGDSALYFCASSVGTAPYEQYFGPGTRLTVT.

The J gene is TRBJ1-2, the V gene TRBV5-1, with 8 bases aligning to TRBD1. Germline trimming cut 4 bases from V and 0 bases from J; bases unmatched to any gene: 5. The CDR3 covers 15 residues. Per germline, CDR1 SGHRS and CDR2 YFSETQ. The CDR3 DNA sequence: TGCGCCAGCAGCAGCGCAGGGGGCACTAACTATGGCTACACCTTC. The encoded protein is CASSSAGGTNYGYTF.

On this clone itself: In the same sample, other DNA sequences code for this CDR3. The chain has TRBV4-3 and TRBJ2-2; D remains unclear. The V gene lost 1 base and the J gene lost 3 bases, with 6 bases spanning the gap. The germline V gene encodes CDR1 LGHNA and CDR2 YSLEER. The CDR3 loop spans 14 amino acids. The CDR3 reads CASSQGTDTGELFF. In DNA form, the CDR3 reads TGCGCCAGCAGCCAAGGGACGGACACCGGGGAGCTGTTTTTT.

CDR3 bases: TGTGCCAGCAGCTGGGGACAGGGGTGGCCCGGGGAGCTGTTTTTT. Amino acid sequence: CASSWGQGWPGELFF. This chain uses TRBV11-2 with TRBJ2-2; 10 nucleotides line up with TRBD1. Looked up from germline, CDR1 is SGHAT and CDR2 is FQNNGV. The CDR3 runs to 15 residues. Trimming took 4 bases from V and 6 from J; bases not matched to a gene: 5.

The CDR3 spells CASSADGANQPQHF. The CDR3 nucleotides read TGCGCCAGCAGCGCAGACGGGGCTAATCAGCCCCAGCATTTT. This chain links TRBV4-1 with TRBJ1-5; tentative D call: TRBD1 (5 bases). Per germline, CDR1 MGHRA and CDR2 YSYEKL. The CDR3 totals 14 residues. Trimming shortened V by 5 bases and J by 4 bases, and 12 bases separated the two germline ends.

The chain joins TRBV11-3 to TRBJ2-1, with TRBD2 identical over 12 bases. The CDR3 length is 18 residues. After removal of 1 base from V and 4 bases from J, the junction contained 8 bases not matched to a gene. Per the germline V gene, CDR1 is SGHNT and CDR2 is YENEEA. The CDR3 sequence: CASSLGLAGGPGYNEQFF. The DNA of the CDR3 is TGTGCCAGCAGCTTAGGGCTAGCGGGAGGGCCGGGGTACAATGAGCAGTTCTTC.

This clone was seen just once. The chain employs TRBV6-5 and TRBJ1-4, with D possibly matching TRBD1 (6 bases). Trimming removed 2 bases from V and 10 bases from J, with 14 bases in between. Germline-derived CDR1 and CDR2 are MNHEY and SVGAGI. This CDR3 comprises 14 residues. The CDR3: CASSYLQGGGKLFF. The CDR3 coding sequence is TGTGCCAGCAGTTACCTTCAGGGAGGGGGAAAACTGTTTTTT.

Worth noting for this clone: Other DNA sequences within the sample encode an identical CDR3. The chain links TRBV30 to TRBJ2-2; no reliable D call. V was trimmed by 0 bases and J by 5 bases, leaving 7 bases between them. Germline CDR1 and CDR2: GTSNPN and SVGIG (reference sequence). The CDR3 loop spans 13 amino acids. The DNA of the CDR3 is TGTGCCTGGAGTGTTCTTGGGACCGGGGAGCTGTTTTTT. It yields the protein CAWSVLGTGELFF.

This chain uses TRBV13 with TRBJ2-1; D uncertain. The length of the CDR3 is 17 residues. Germline-derived CDR1 and CDR2 are PRHDT and FYEKMQ (reference sequence). The germline V and J ends were trimmed by 4 bases and 0 bases, with 16 bases remaining between them. CDR3: CASSSKRTWSSYNEQFF. The DNA of the CDR3 is TGTGCCAGCAGCTCGAAACGAACATGGAGCTCCTACAATGAGCAGTTCTTC.

The chain carries TRBV18 and TRBJ2-7; weak D call: TRBD2 (5 bases). Germline V gives CDR1 KGHSH, CDR2 LQKENI. V was shortened by 0 bases and J by 6 bases, with 9 bases between the two germline ends. This CDR3 spans 13 amino acids. The CDR3 loop reads CASSPPAGAEQYF. CDR3 DNA: TGTGCCAGCTCACCACCGGCGGGTGCCGAGCAGTACTTC. The full variable domain, rest sourced from reference TRBV18 and TRBJ2-7, is NAGVMQNPRHLVRRRGQEARLRCSPMKGHSHVYWYRQLPEEGLKFMVYLQKENIIDESGMPKERFSAEFPKEGPSILRIQQVVRGDSAAYFCASSPPAGAEQYFGPGTRLTVT.

This chain uses TRBV6-1 with TRBJ2-7, with 8 bases identical to TRBD2. This CDR3 is 13 amino acids long. The germline V gene encodes CDR1 MNHNS and CDR2 SASEGT. The junction had 6 bases not matched to a gene; V was cut back by 9 bases and J by 2 bases. The DNA for the CDR3 is TGTGCCAGTCGGGAGGGGCTGCCCTACGAGCAGTACTTC. Its protein product is CASREGLPYEQYF.